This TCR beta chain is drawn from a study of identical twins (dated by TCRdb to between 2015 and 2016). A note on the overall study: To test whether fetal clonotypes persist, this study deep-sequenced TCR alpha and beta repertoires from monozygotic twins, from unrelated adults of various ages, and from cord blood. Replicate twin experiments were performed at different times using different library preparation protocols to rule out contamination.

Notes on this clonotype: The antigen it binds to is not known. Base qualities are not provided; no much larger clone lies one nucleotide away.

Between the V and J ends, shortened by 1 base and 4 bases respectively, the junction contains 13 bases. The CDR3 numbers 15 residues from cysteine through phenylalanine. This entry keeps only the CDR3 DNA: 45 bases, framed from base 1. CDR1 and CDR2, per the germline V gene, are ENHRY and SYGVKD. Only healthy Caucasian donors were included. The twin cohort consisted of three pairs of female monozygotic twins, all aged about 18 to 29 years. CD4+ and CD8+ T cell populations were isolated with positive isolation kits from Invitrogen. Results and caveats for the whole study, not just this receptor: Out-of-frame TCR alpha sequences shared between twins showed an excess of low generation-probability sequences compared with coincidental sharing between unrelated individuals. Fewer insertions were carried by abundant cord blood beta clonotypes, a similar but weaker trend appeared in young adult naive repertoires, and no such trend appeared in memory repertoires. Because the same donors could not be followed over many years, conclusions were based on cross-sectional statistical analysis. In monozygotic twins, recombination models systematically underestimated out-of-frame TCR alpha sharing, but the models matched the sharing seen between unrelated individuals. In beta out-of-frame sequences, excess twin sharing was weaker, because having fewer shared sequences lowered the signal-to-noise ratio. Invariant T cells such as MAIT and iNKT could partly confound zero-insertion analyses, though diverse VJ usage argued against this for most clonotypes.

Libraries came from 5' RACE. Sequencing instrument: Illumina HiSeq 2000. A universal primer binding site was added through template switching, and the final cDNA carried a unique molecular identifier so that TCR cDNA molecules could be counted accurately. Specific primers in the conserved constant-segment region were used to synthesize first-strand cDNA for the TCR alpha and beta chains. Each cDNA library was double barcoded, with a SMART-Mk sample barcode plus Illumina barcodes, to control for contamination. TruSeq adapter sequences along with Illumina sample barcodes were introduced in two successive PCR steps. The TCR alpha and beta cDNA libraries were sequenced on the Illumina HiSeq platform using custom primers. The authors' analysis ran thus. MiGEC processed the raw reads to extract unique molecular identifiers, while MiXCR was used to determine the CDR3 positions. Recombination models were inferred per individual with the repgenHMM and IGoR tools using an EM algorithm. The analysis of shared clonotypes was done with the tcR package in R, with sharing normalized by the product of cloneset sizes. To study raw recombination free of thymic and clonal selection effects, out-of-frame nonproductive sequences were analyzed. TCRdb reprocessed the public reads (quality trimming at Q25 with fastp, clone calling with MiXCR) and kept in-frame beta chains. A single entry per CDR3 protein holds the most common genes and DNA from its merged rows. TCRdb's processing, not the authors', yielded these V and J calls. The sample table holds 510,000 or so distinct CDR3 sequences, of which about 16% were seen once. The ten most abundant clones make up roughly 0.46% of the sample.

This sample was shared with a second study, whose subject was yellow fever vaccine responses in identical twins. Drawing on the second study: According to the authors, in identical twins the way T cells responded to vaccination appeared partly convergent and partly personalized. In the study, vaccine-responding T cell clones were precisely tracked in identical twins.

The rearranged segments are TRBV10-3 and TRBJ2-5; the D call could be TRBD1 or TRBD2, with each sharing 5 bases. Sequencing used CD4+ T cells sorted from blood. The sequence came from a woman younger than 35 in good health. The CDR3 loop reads CAISEFQGPVETQYF. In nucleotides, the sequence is TGTGCCATCAGTGAGTTTCAGGGACCTGTAGAGACCCAGTACTTC.